A single sample is the source of the 5 T cell receptor beta chains below, sequenced in a study of CD8+ T cells in alopecia areata (dated by TCRdb to the late 2010s). Receptor libraries were prepared by the immunoSEQ multiplex PCR assay. RNA was extracted from all samples and reverse transcribed into cDNA, which served as template for TCR sequencing. This is the immuneACCESS table as TCRdb keeps it, with only in-frame sequences that have V and J called. A part of the clones is gone; compared with another copy, unresolved V genes explain less than half, and the rest is unexplained. A total of roughly 190,000 clones appear in this sample, 55% to 70% of them only once. Of the sample, approximately 3.5% is held by the ten largest clones. Reading the label with the study, this specimen's time point is: four to five weeks on oral tofacitinib. The treatment or condition label, as the study defines it: oral pan-JAK inhibitor, 5-10 mg twice daily.

The sample in question was CD4+ T cells sorted from blood, obtained at week 4, from a patient treated with tofacitinib. These receptors were taken from a human donor with alopecia areata.

The genes are TRBV5-1 and TRBJ1-1; D perhaps matches TRBD1 (5 bases). The length of the CDR3 is 14 residues. Trimming pared 2 bases from V and 1 base from J, leaving 9 bases between. Germline V gives CDR1 SGHRS, CDR2 YFSETQ. CDR3 protein: CASSFRGSNTEAFF. In nucleotides, the CDR3 is TGCGCCAGCAGCTTCCGGGGGTCGAACACTGAAGCTTTCTTT.

The chain recombines TRBV30 with TRBJ1-1; D is ambiguous. V lost 0 bases to trimming and J lost 2 bases, with 13 bases between them. The CDR3 contains 15 residues. Looked up from germline, CDR1 is GTSNPN and CDR2 is SVGIG (reference sequence). For the CDR3, the DNA is TGTGCCTGGAGTGTAAGTGCCAGGCGAAACACTGAAGCTTTCTTT. Translating it yields CAWSVSARRNTEAFF. Based on the CDR3 plus reference TRBV30 and TRBJ1-1, the full variable domain is SQTIHQWPATLVQPVGSPLSLECTVEGTSNPNLYWYRQAAGRGLQLLFYSVGIGQISSEVPQNLSASRPQDRQFILSSKKLLLSDSGFYLCAWSVSARRNTEAFFGQGTRLTVV.

Remarks on this clone: One junction end disagrees with the germline gene, perhaps due to a read error. The chain joins TRBV27 to TRBJ1-5; the D is unclear. The CDR3 loop spans 9 amino acids. Germline assignment: CDR1 MNHEY and CDR2 SMNVEV (reference sequence). CDR3: CASSPWARF. The CDR3 DNA follows: TGTGCCAGCAGTCCCTGGGCACGTTTT.

This clone was observed a handful of times. The chain uses TRBV29-1 and TRBJ2-2, with D possibly being TRBD1 (5 bases). V was pared by 4 bases and J by 7 bases, with 7 bases between. CDR3 length equals 11 residues. The germline V gene has CDR1 SQVTM and CDR2 ANQGSEA. The CDR3 DNA sequence: TGCAGCGTTGGAAGGGGCGGGGAGCTGTTTTTT. It encodes CSVGRGGELFF.

V usage is TRBV16 and J usage is TRBJ2-3; a weak D match, TRBD1 (6 bases). CDR1 KGHSY and CDR2 FQNENV come from the germline V gene. The CDR3 extends over 13 amino acids. The V end lost 2 bases, the J end lost 5 bases, and 8 bases lay between the germline ends. CDR3 DNA: TGTGCCAGCAGCCAACAGGGGAGAGATACGCAGTATTTT. It is translated as CASSQQGRDTQYF.